The rows below give T cell receptor beta chains drawn from one sample of a study of regulatory T cells in long-lasting Graves disease. TCRdb analysed the multiplex PCR reads with MiXCR anew, one entry per CDR3 protein. Counted here are about 430,000 distinct CDR3 sequences, over 12% occurring once; the ten biggest clones make up approximately 7.8%. The data also belong to a second study, concerning T cells in Graves' hyperthyroidism and ophthalmopathy.

Material: peripheral blood mononuclear cells (PBMCs), obtained at new diagnosis, from a patient treated with antithyroid drugs. Source of these receptors: a woman between 35 and 50 years old with Graves disease. CDR3s leave out the opening cysteine and the closing phenylalanine or tryptophan.

V gene: TRBV9
J gene: TRBJ2-3
CDR3 protein: ASSARGSLHTDTQY

V gene: TRBV11-3
J gene: TRBJ2-1
CDR3 protein: ASSSPSGRSYNEQF

V gene: TRBV5-6
J gene: TRBJ2-1
CDR3 protein: ASSLESSGTSYNEQF

V gene: TRBV20-1
J gene: TRBJ2-3
CDR3 protein: SAIAGREGTDTQY

V gene: TRBV11-3
J gene: TRBJ2-5
CDR3 protein: ASSPGTSWETQY

V gene: TRBV13
J gene: TRBJ2-7
CDR3 protein: ASSLSQGLFYEQY

V gene: TRBV6-2/TRBV6-3
J gene: TRBJ2-3
CDR3 protein: ASSRDRSTGTQY

V gene: TRBV18
J gene: TRBJ2-3
CDR3 protein: ASSPIGPPARTDTQY

V gene: TRBV11-2
J gene: TRBJ2-1
CDR3 protein: ASSVLRSGLAGGSQIYNEQF

V gene: TRBV19
J gene: TRBJ2-2
CDR3 protein: ASSPGTSGLVTGELF

V gene: TRBV30
J gene: TRBJ2-2
CDR3 protein: AWDSPNTGELF

V gene: TRBV19
J gene: TRBJ2-5
CDR3 protein: ASSPLGPQETQY

V gene: TRBV29-1
J gene: TRBJ1-4
CDR3 protein: SVEDRLNEKLF

V gene: TRBV10-1
J gene: TRBJ2-3
CDR3 protein: ATPSPGTSGRTDTQY

V gene: TRBV12-3/TRBV12-4
J gene: TRBJ1-3
CDR3 protein: ASRFAGAGSGNTIY

V gene: TRBV29-1
J gene: TRBJ1-3
CDR3 protein: SVGGRDTIY

V gene: TRBV30
J gene: TRBJ1-1
CDR3 protein: AWSVGGVPEAF

V gene: TRBV10-3
J gene: TRBJ1-1
CDR3 protein: AIKLKHNTEAF

V gene: TRBV5-1
J gene: TRBJ2-1
CDR3 protein: ASSYSGPPLNEQF

V gene: TRBV12-3/TRBV12-4
J gene: TRBJ1-5
CDR3 protein: ASSQGTGSQPQH

V gene: TRBV4-1
J gene: TRBJ2-2
CDR3 protein: ASSQQQVLNTGELF

V gene: TRBV25-1
J gene: TRBJ1-3
CDR3 protein: ASSESYRHSGNTIY

V gene: TRBV12-3/TRBV12-4
J gene: TRBJ1-1
CDR3 protein: ASSFTAMNTEAF

V gene: TRBV7-2
J gene: TRBJ1-3
CDR3 protein: ASSHKLGNTIY

V gene: TRBV19
J gene: TRBJ2-2
CDR3 protein: ASTLLDTGELF

V gene: TRBV6-2/TRBV6-3
J gene: TRBJ2-1
CDR3 protein: ASSSLPMTSGGPNEQF

V gene: TRBV7-8
J gene: TRBJ1-2
CDR3 protein: ASSFGGQGGTGYT

V gene: TRBV2
J gene: TRBJ2-3
CDR3 protein: ASSKTRADTQY

V gene: TRBV6-1
J gene: TRBJ1-2
CDR3 protein: ASSRGTLYGYT

V gene: TRBV28
J gene: TRBJ1-3
CDR3 protein: ASRNPGMFNTIY

V gene: TRBV27
J gene: TRBJ2-7
CDR3 protein: ASSDRGEQY

V gene: TRBV18
J gene: TRBJ1-2
CDR3 protein: ASSPGSDYGYT

V gene: TRBV10-3
J gene: TRBJ1-1
CDR3 protein: AISPQGAAGEAF

V gene: TRBV7-9
J gene: TRBJ2-2
CDR3 protein: ASSGSSGSTGELF

V gene: TRBV29-1
J gene: TRBJ1-2
CDR3 protein: SVTQGSTEYGYT

V gene: TRBV3-1
J gene: TRBJ2-2
CDR3 protein: ASSQETSGLTGELF

V gene: TRBV10-3
J gene: TRBJ1-1
CDR3 protein: AISELPFGQGDSHTEAF

V gene: TRBV7-9
J gene: TRBJ2-4
CDR3 protein: ASSLEGAKNIQY

V gene: TRBV7-8
J gene: TRBJ2-1
CDR3 protein: ASSPRTGNYNEQF

V gene: TRBV6-1
J gene: TRBJ1-5
CDR3 protein: ASSGTDNQPQH

V gene: TRBV19
J gene: TRBJ2-3
CDR3 protein: ASSRRSSGATDTQY

V gene: TRBV10-1
J gene: TRBJ2-1
CDR3 protein: ASSEGPGPARAYNEQF

V gene: TRBV4-1
J gene: TRBJ1-1
CDR3 protein: ASSQDRWGNTEAF

V gene: TRBV7-9
J gene: TRBJ1-1
CDR3 protein: ASSSLGEAF

V gene: TRBV13
J gene: TRBJ1-6
CDR3 protein: ASSLAGGRSSSPLH

V gene: TRBV15
J gene: TRBJ2-1
CDR3 protein: ATSPEAFISSYNEQF

V gene: TRBV4-3
J gene: TRBJ2-7
CDR3 protein: ASSQEWGTYEQY

V gene: TRBV11-2
J gene: TRBJ2-5
CDR3 protein: ASSLADREETQY

V gene: TRBV29-1
J gene: TRBJ2-7
CDR3 protein: SVVGTGPRGFSYEQY

V gene: TRBV13
J gene: TRBJ2-1
CDR3 protein: ASSPPGRESDEQF

V gene: TRBV19
J gene: TRBJ2-7
CDR3 protein: ASKTSGIAYEQY

V gene: TRBV11-2
J gene: TRBJ1-2
CDR3 protein: ASSHDRVYGYT

V gene: TRBV6-5
J gene: TRBJ2-7
CDR3 protein: ASSYSSPAEAYEQY

V gene: TRBV7-9
J gene: TRBJ1-2
CDR3 protein: ASSRTGYGYT

V gene: TRBV12-3/TRBV12-4
J gene: TRBJ2-1
CDR3 protein: ASSSSGRGNEQF